This record covers a single T cell receptor (beta chain). What antigen it recognizes has not been identified. Base qualities are not recorded, but no much larger clone differs from it by a single base. This specimen belongs to a study of T cell repertoires in cytomegalovirus infection (dated by TCRdb to between 2019 and 2020). For the wider study: The peptide stimulations were aimed at well-studied HLA-B-restricted epitopes as well as recently identified HLA-C-restricted CMV epitopes, whose presentation resists viral immunomodulation. Because public TCR beta signatures pointed to carriage of CMV infection together with the matching HLA type, the HLA type of each donor mattered for the analysis. The investigation overall reported the following: In both this cohort and an independent cohort of 300 to 450 donors, the cumulative frequency of public TCR beta family members distinguished carriers of CMV infection plus the relevant HLA type. The ex vivo response was dominated by HLA-C-restricted CMV-specific TCR beta clonotypes, and the single most frequent clonotype in two of eight donors was supplied by these HLA-C-restricted clonotypes.

This specimen's treatment or condition label, interpreted: in vitro stimulation with specific CMV peptide epitopes to enrich CMV-specific T cells. V was cut back by 2 bases and J by 4 bases, leaving a gap of 8 bases between them. CDR1 SEHNR and CDR2 FQNEAQ are derived from the germline V gene (reference sequence). The CDR3 spans 14 residues, from the cysteine through the phenylalanine. CDR3 DNA is the only sequence kept; it has 42 bases, read in frame from the first base. Sequencing relied on an Illumina HiSeq 1500. TCRdb trimmed the raw reads at Q25, called clones with MiXCR and kept productive beta chains. Identical CDR3 proteins give one entry, which carries the most common genes and DNA. This sample holds 300,000 or so distinct CDR3 sequences; roughly 25% were observed only once. Clones ranked in the top ten supply approximately 12% of the sample.

The sequence joins TRBV7-9 to TRBJ1-4; the D gene remains uncertain. The receptor's source is a human donor in good health (CMV status not recorded). Some clones in this sample may be carry-over from other donors' samples. The material sequenced was cultured PBMCs, taken from culture after CMV antigen stimulation. The nucleotide sequence reads TGTGCCAGCAGCTTACAGAGTTTTAATGAAAAACTGTTTTTT. This yields the protein CASSLQSFNEKLFF.